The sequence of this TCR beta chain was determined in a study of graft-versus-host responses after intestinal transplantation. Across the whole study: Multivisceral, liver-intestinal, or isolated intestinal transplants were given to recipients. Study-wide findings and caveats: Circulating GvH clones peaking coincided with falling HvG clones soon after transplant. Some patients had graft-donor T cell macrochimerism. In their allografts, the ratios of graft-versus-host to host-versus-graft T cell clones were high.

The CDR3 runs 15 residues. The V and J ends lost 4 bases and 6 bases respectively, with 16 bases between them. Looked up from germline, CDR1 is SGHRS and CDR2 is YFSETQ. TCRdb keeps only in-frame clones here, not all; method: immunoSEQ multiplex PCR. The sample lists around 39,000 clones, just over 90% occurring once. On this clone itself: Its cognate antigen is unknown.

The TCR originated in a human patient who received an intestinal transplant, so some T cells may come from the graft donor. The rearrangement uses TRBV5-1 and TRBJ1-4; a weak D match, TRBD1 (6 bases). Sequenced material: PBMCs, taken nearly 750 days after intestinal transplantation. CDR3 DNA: TGCGCCAGCAGCCCCTGGGGGGGCACGGATGAAAAACTGTTTTTT. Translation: CASSPWGGTDEKLFF.